The rows below give T cell receptor beta chains drawn from one sample of a study of OX40 agonist ivuxolimab in advanced cancers. Repertoires were generated with immunoSEQ multiplex PCR, while TCRdb's copy carries only in-frame clones and drops some. The profile covers 65,000 to 85,000 clones, with 85% appearing a single time and 2% to 3% taken by the ten largest. Sequencing used CD4+ or CD8+ T cells sorted from blood, obtained in a trial of the OX40 agonist ivuxolimab. These receptors were taken from an adult with an advanced solid tumor such as melanoma, head and neck, liver or kidney cancer. Both conserved end residues are part of each CDR3. The D gene is left open where the match is weak. Clone size appears in some rows only: once, few, many, or a class for an expanded clone.

>-|TRBJ1-2|-|TRBV15
TGTGCCACCAGCAGAGATCCCGGGGGACCCAGTGGCTACACCTTC
CATSRDPGGPSGYTF
>TRBD1|TRBJ1-5|-|TRBV28
TGTGCCAGCAGTCGGTATTGGGCGGACAGGGTTAATCAGCCCCAGCATTTT
CASSRYWADRVNQPQHF
>TRBD2|TRBJ2-1|few|TRBV30
TGTGCCTGGAGTGTTGAGGGGCGGGGGGACTACAATGAGCAGTTCTTC
CAWSVEGRGDYNEQFF
>-|TRBJ2-7|-|TRBV28
TGTGCCAGCAGCCCTGTGGGACAAGGGCTCAGGGACGAGCAGTACTTC
CASSPVGQGLRDEQYF
>-|TRBJ1-2|-|TRBV28
TGTGCCAGCAGTTTAGGAGGGGCCTATGGCTACACCTTC
CASSLGGAYGYTF
>TRBD1|TRBJ2-7|-|TRBV6-5
TGTGCCAGCAGTTACGTTCTGAACAGGGGCCTCTCCGAGCAGTACTTC
CASSYVLNRGLSEQYF
>-|TRBJ2-3|-|TRBV28
TGTGCCAGCCAGGGTCTGAATACGCAGTATTTT
CASQGLNTQYF
>TRBD2|TRBJ2-1|few|TRBV15
TGTGCCACCAGCAGGGCCCGCGGGAGGAATGAGCAGTTCTTC
CATSRARGRNEQFF
>-|TRBJ2-3|-|TRBV2
TGTGCCAGCAGTTACAGGGCAGGGACAGATACGCAGTATTTT
CASSYRAGTDTQYF
>TRBD1|TRBJ2-7|-|TRBV30
TGTGCCTGGACCCCTTTGAGGGCCCAGGGGGACGAGCAGTACTTC
CAWTPLRAQGDEQYF
>-|TRBJ2-3|-|TRBV6-1
TGTGCCAGCAGTGAACGGCGGATAGGGACAGATACGCAGTATTTT
CASSERRIGTDTQYF
>TRBD1|TRBJ1-6|-|TRBV19
TGTGCCAGTAGTTTTAGACAGGGGGATTCACCCCTCCACTTT
CASSFRQGDSPLHF
>-|TRBJ1-4|once|TRBV27
TGTGCCAGCAGTTCGTTCAGGGGATTTCGTGAAAAACTGTTTTTT
CASSSFRGFREKLFF
>TRBD2|TRBJ2-1|once|TRBV5-1
TGCGCCAGCAGCATACAAGCGGGACTCAACAATGAGCAGTTCTTC
CASSIQAGLNNEQFF
>-|TRBJ2-7|once|TRBV2
TGTGCCAGCAGTGAACAGGGCTCGCTCCCCTACGAGCAGTACTTC
CASSEQGSLPYEQYF
>-|TRBJ2-7|-|TRBV28
TGTGCCAGCAGTTCGGGCCGATTCCGGGTCTCCCGGGGGCACTTC
CASSSGRFRVSRGHF
>TRBD1|TRBJ1-2|-|TRBV5-6
TGTGCCAGCAGCTTGGCAGGGGGCTATGGCTACACCTTC
CASSLAGGYGYTF
>-|TRBJ1-5|few|TRBV7-2
TGTGCCAGCAGCTTATCTATTAGCAATCAGCCCCAGCATTTT
CASSLSISNQPQHF
>-|TRBJ1-2|-|TRBV30
TGTGCCTGGAATTCGGGAAGGGTCGCCTATGGCTACACCTTC
CAWNSGRVAYGYTF
>-|TRBJ2-5|-|TRBV6-1
TGTGCCAGCAGTGAAGATTCCAGGGGCCAAGAGACCCAGTACTTC
CASSEDSRGQETQYF
>TRBD1|TRBJ1-4|once|TRBV7-8
TGTGCCAGCAGTCGGACAGGGGGCACAACTAATGAAAAACTGTTTTTT
CASSRTGGTTNEKLFF
>TRBD1|TRBJ2-5|-|TRBV10-3
TGTGCCATCAGTGAGTCTGGACAGGCAGAGACCCAGTACTTC
CAISESGQAETQYF
>TRBD2|TRBJ2-7|-|TRBV7-3
TGTGCCAGCAGCTTAACCGGGGGGGCCTACGAGCAGTACTTC
CASSLTGGAYEQYF
>-|TRBJ1-3|-|TRBV19
TGTGCCAGTAGTATCAGGGCTGGAAACACCATATATTTT
CASSIRAGNTIYF
>-|TRBJ1-2|-|TRBV5-1
TGCGCCAGCAGCTTGTCTCCAGGTACATATGGCTACACCTTC
CASSLSPGTYGYTF
>-|TRBJ2-7|once|TRBV18
TGTGCCAGCTCACCACCTTCACAGTCCTACGAGCAGTACTTC
CASSPPSQSYEQYF
>TRBD1|TRBJ1-1|-|TRBV5-4
TGTGCCAGCAGTTACCCGACAGGGGGAAACACTGAAGCTTTCTTT
CASSYPTGGNTEAFF
>-|TRBJ1-3|once|TRBV5-1
TGCGCCAGCAGCACTGGACGGAGCTCTGGAAACACCATATATTTT
CASSTGRSSGNTIYF
>-|TRBJ2-7|-|TRBV4-2
TGTGCCAGCAGCCAAGCTGGACACTCATACGAGCAGTACTTC
CASSQAGHSYEQYF
>TRBD1|TRBJ1-2|once|TRBV28
TGTGCCAGCAGTTTGACAGGGGCTAACTATGGCTACACCTTC
CASSLTGANYGYTF
>TRBD1|TRBJ1-2|-|TRBV5-1
TGCGCCAGCAGCTTGACAGGGGTAAAAGGCTACACCTTC
CASSLTGVKGYTF
>-|TRBJ1-1|few|TRBV4-2
TGTGCCAGCAGCCAAGAGGCATTCACTGAAGCTTTCTTT
CASSQEAFTEAFF
>-|TRBJ1-2|-|TRBV6-1
TGTGCCAGCAAGGGACCACTCGGCTATGGCTACACCTTC
CASKGPLGYGYTF
>-|TRBJ2-5|once|TRBV7-2
TGTGCCAGCAGCCGAGGACAGCTAGAGACCCAGTACTTC
CASSRGQLETQYF
>TRBD1|TRBJ1-5|-|TRBV6-5
TGTGCCAGCAGTTACTCAGGGACAGCGCGGCAGCCCCAGCATTTT
CASSYSGTARQPQHF
>TRBD1|TRBJ1-2|-|TRBV28
TGTGCCAGCAGTCGGGCCGGGACAGGGAATCTATATGGCTACACCTTC
CASSRAGTGNLYGYTF
>TRBD2|TRBJ2-1|-|TRBV4-3
TGCGCCAGCAGCCAGTTACTAGCGGGGGCCCCATTGGGCAATGAGCAGTTCTTC
CASSQLLAGAPLGNEQFF
>TRBD1|TRBJ1-2|-|TRBV5-1
TGCGCCAGCAGTTTTTCGCAGGGGGCGCGGGGTGGCTACACCTTC
CASSFSQGARGGYTF
>-|TRBJ2-3|-|TRBV5-1
TGCGCCAGCAGCTTGGGCAGGGCAAGAAGCACAGATACGCAGTATTTT
CASSLGRARSTDTQYF
>-|TRBJ1-1|-|TRBV28
TGTGCCAGCGGCAGGGGTGCAAACACTGAAGCTTTCTTT
CASGRGANTEAFF
>TRBD2|TRBJ2-3|-|TRBV7-2
TGTGCCAGCAGCCTGGGACTAGCGGGGGGTCTCACAGATACGCAGTATTTT
CASSLGLAGGLTDTQYF
>-|TRBJ2-7|-|TRBV19
TGTGCCAGTAGCTCACGGCAGGGAACCGGCGAGCAGTACTTC
CASSSRQGTGEQYF
>-|TRBJ1-2|once|TRBV7-3
TGTGCCAGCAGCCCATCCCCAGACAACTATGGCTACACCTTC
CASSPSPDNYGYTF
>-|TRBJ2-7|-|TRBV4-1
TGCGCCAGCAGCCAAGTGTTACGGTCCTACGAGCAGTACTTC
CASSQVLRSYEQYF
>TRBD1|TRBJ1-2|-|TRBV6-6
TGTGCCAGCAGTTCCCCGGACAGGGTTAACTATGGCTACACCTTC
CASSSPDRVNYGYTF
>TRBD1|TRBJ2-7|-|TRBV6-1
TGTGCCAGCAGCGAGGCAGGGGGCTCTTGGGGCGAGCAGTACTTC
CASSEAGGSWGEQYF
>-|TRBJ1-5|-|TRBV6-1
TGTGCCAGCAGTGATCGGGGGGCATCATATCAGCCCCAGCATTTT
CASSDRGASYQPQHF
>-|TRBJ2-7|-|TRBV7-3
TGTGCCAGCAGCTTAATGGGGGGCACCTACGAGCAGTACTTC
CASSLMGGTYEQYF
>-|TRBJ1-2|few|TRBV7-9
TGTGCCAGCAGCCTGAACTATGGCTACACCTTC
CASSLNYGYTF
>-|TRBJ2-7|-|TRBV27
TGTGCCAGCAGTTTAAAGGTAGAGGGAAGGCAGTACTTC
CASSLKVEGRQYF
>-|TRBJ2-1|-|TRBV27
TGTGCCAGCAGTTCCTCTGACAGCCTTTCCAATGAGCAGTTCTTC
CASSSSDSLSNEQFF
>-|TRBJ1-2|-|TRBV29-1
TGCAGCGAGCGCAGGGAGGGCTATGGCTACACCTTC
CSERREGYGYTF